This TCR beta chain was observed in a study of OX40 agonist ivuxolimab in advanced cancers. Study-wide background: Patients received ivuxolimab, an agonistic anti-OX40 (CD134) antibody. General study points: Dose levels from 0.1 to 3.0 mg/kg saw CD4+ and CD8+ blood T cells expand clonally by week 6. Clonal expansion among partial responders at 0.1-3.0 mg/kg ranked near the lowest. Relative to CD4+ cells, CD8+ T cells on average had more expanded clones.

Clones were sequenced by immunoSEQ multiplex PCR, and TCRdb holds only the in-frame ones, with some missing. This sample yields approximately 99,000 clones, of which approximately 93% are seen a single time; 0.15% to 0.2% belongs to the top ten. As regards this clone: What it binds is unknown.

The receptor was derived from an adult with an advanced solid tumor such as melanoma, head and neck, liver or kidney cancer. The sample consisted of CD4+ or CD8+ T cells sorted from blood, taken in a trial of the OX40 agonist ivuxolimab.

The CDR3: CARSLQGPVSPYNEQFF. As DNA, the CDR3 is TGTGCCAGAAGCTTGCAGGGACCGGTTTCTCCGTACAATGAGCAGTTCTTC. The chain recombines TRBV5-3 with TRBJ2-1, with D perhaps matching TRBD1 or TRBD2 (5 bases each). TRBV5-3 has ORF status, its function being uncertain. This CDR3 comprises 17 residues. V gave up 1 base and J gave up 4 bases, with 18 bases separating them.